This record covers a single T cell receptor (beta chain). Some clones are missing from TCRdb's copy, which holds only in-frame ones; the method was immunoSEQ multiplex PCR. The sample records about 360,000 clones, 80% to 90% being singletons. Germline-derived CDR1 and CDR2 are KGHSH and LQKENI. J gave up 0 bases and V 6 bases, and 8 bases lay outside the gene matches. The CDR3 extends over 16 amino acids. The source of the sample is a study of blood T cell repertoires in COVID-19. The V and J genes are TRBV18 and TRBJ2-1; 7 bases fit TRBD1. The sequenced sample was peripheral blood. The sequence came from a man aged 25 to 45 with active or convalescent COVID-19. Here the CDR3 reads CASSLRQGGSYNEQFF. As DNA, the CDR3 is TGTGCCAGCTCTCTAAGACAGGGCGGCTCCTACAATGAGCAGTTCTTC.